Sequencing of this T cell receptor (beta chain) was carried out in a study of blood T cell repertoires in COVID-19. Trimming cost V 5 bases and J 5 bases, with 9 bases left between them. From germline, CDR1 is LNHDA and CDR2 SQIVND (reference sequence). The CDR3 covers 12 residues. Source study methods: By means of reference gene primer amplification, nucleated cell counts were estimated. The protocol was immunoSEQ multiplex PCR, while the TCRdb copy is restricted to in-frame clones and leaves out a portion. V and J calls and clone size are those listed in that table; D and trimming were worked out from the DNA. The sample holds 160,000 or so clones, around four fifths seen once.

The chain uses TRBV19 and TRBJ1-1, with D perhaps TRBD1 (5 bases). Sequenced material: peripheral blood. The TCR originated in a man aged 65-85 years who had recovered from COVID-19. CDR3 loop: CASSGRVTEAFF. CDR3 DNA sequence: TGTGCCAGTAGTGGCAGGGTTACTGAAGCTTTCTTT.